Detailed here is one TCR beta chain. This sample is drawn from a study of blood T cell repertoires in COVID-19. The ends lost 3 bases at V and 2 bases at J; junction bases unmatched: 5. Germline V gene sequence: CDR1 SGHRS, CDR2 YFSETQ. This CDR3 region has 15 residues. Libraries were prepared by immunoSEQ multiplex PCR; TCRdb keeps only in-frame clonotypes and omits some of them. This sample yields about 52,000 clones, of which about 90% are seen a single time; approximately 8.8% belongs to the top ten. Sequencing was done on a sample of peripheral blood. The chain employs TRBV5-1 and TRBJ2-5, with 9 bases identical to TRBD1. The source of this sequence is a man older than 75 with active or convalescent COVID-19. This CDR3 is CASSSLTGGQETQYF. In nucleotides, the CDR3 is TGCGCCAGCAGCTCACTGACAGGGGGGCAAGAGACCCAGTACTTC. The whole variable domain, filled in from reference TRBV5-1 and TRBJ2-5, reads KAGVTQTPRYLIKTRGQQVTLSCSPISGHRSVSWYQQTPGQGLQFLFEYFSETQRNKGNFPGRFSGRQFSNSRSEMNVSTLELGDSALYLCASSSLTGGQETQYFGPGTRLLVL.